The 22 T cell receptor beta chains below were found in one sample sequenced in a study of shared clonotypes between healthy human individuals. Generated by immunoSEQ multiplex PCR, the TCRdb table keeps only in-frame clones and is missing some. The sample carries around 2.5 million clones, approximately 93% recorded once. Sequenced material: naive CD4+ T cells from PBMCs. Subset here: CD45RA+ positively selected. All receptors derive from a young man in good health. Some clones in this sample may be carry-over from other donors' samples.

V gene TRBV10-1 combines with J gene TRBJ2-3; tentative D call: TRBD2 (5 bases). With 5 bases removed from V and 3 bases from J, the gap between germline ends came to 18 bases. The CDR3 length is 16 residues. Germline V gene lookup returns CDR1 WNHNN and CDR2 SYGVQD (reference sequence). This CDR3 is CASSPVKGSITDTQYF. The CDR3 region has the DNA TGCGCCAGCAGTCCTGTAAAAGGGAGTATAACAGATACGCAGTATTTT.

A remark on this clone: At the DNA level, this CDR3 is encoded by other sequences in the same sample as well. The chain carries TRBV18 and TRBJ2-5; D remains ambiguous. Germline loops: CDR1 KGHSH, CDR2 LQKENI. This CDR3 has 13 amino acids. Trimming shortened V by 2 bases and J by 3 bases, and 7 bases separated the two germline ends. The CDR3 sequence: CASSPGGKETQYF. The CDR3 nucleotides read TGTGCCAGCTCACCAGGTGGTAAAGAGACCCAGTACTTC.

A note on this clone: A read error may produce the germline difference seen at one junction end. CDR3 sequence reads: CASSYSGQGAKTIQYF. CDR3 DNA: TGTGCCAGCAGTTACTCGGGCCAGGGGGCTAAAACCATTCAGTACTTC. The chain couples TRBV6-5 to TRBJ2-4; TRBD1 matches 8 bases. This CDR3 is 16 amino acids long. Germline loops: CDR1 MNHEY, CDR2 SVGAGI.

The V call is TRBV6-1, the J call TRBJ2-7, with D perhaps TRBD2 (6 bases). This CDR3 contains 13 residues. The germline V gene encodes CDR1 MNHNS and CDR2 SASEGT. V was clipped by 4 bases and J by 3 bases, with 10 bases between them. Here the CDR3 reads CASSVRERYEQYF. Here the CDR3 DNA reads TGTGCCAGCAGTGTCCGGGAGCGCTACGAGCAGTACTTC.

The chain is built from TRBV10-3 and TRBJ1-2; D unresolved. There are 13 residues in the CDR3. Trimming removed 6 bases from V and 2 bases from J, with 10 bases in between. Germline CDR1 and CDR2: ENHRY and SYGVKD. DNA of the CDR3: TGTGCCATCAGCCTCGGCTCAAACTATGGCTACACCTTC. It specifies CAISLGSNYGYTF.

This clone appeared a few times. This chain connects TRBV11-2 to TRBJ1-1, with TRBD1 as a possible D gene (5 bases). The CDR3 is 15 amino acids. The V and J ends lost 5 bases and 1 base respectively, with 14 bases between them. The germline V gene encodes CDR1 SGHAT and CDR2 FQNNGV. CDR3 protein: CASSPSGTANTEAFF. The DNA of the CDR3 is TGTGCCAGCAGCCCATCCGGGACTGCGAACACTGAAGCTTTCTTT.

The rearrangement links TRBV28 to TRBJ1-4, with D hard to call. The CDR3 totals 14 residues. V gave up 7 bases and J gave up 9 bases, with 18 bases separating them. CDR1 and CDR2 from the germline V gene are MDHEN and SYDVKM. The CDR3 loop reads CASTPIGEEQKLFF. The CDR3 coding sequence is TGTGCCAGCACTCCCATCGGGGAAGAACAAAAACTGTTTTTT.

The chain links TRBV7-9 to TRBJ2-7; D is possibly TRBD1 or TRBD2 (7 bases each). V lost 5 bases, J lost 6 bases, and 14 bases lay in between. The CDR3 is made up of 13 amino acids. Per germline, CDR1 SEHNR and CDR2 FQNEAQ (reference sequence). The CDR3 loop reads CASSPGGGLEQYF. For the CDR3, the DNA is TGTGCCAGCAGCCCAGGGGGGGGGCTCGAGCAGTACTTC.

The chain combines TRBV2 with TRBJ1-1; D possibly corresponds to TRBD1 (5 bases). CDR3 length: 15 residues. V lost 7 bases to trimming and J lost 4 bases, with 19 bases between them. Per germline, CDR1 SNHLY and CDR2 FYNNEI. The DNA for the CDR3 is TGTGCCAGCAACCGGGGGAAGGGACGTGCCACTGAAGCTTTCTTT. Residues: CASNRGKGRATEAFF.

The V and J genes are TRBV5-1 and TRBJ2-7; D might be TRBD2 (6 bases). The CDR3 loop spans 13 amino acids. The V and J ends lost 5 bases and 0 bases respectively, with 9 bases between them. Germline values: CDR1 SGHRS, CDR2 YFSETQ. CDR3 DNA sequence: TGCGCCAGCAGGGAGGGAAGCTCCTACGAGCAGTACTTC. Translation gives CASREGSSYEQYF.

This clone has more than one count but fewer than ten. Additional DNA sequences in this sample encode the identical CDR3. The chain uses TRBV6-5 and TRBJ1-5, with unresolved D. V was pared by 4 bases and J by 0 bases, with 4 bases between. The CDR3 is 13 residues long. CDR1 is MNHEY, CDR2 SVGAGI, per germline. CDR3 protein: CASSWGSNQPQHF. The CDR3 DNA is TGTGCCAGCAGTTGGGGTAGCAATCAGCCCCAGCATTTT.

CDR3 bases: TGTGCCAGCAGCCAAGGGCTTCTAAATCAGCCCCAGCATTTT. Encoded protein: CASSQGLLNQPQHF. The gene calls are TRBV4-2 and TRBJ1-5; D gene ambiguous. V was pared by 1 base and J by 4 bases, with 8 bases between. The germline gives CDR1 LGHNA, CDR2 YNFKEQ. The CDR3 has 14 residues.

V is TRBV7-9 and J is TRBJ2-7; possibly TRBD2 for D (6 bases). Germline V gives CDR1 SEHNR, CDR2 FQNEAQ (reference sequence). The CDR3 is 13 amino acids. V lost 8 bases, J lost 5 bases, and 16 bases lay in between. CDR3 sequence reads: CASYRAGSDEQYF. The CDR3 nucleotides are TGTGCCAGCTACCGTGCGGGGTCAGACGAGCAGTACTTC.

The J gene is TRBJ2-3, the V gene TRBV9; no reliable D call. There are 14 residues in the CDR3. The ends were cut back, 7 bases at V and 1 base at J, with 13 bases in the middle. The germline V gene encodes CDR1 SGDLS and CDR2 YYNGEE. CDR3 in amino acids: CASAKDTRTDTQYF. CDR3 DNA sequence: TGTGCCAGCGCCAAAGATACTCGCACAGATACGCAGTATTTT.

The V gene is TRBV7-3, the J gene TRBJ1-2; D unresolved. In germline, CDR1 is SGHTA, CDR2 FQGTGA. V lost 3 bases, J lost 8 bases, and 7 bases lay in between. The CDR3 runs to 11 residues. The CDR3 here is CASSLGQGYTF. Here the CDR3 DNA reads TGTGCCAGCAGCTTGGGTCAGGGCTACACCTTC.

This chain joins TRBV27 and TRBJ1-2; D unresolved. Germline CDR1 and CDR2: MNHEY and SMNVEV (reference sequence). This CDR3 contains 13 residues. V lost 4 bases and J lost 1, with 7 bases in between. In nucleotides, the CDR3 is TGTGCCAGCAGTTACAATAATAACTATGGCTACACCTTC. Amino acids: CASSYNNNYGYTF.

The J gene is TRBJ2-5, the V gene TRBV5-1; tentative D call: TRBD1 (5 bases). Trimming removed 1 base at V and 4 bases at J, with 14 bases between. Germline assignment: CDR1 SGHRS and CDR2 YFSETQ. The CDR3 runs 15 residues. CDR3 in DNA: TGCGCCAGCAGCTTGTGGGCAGGGTCAGGAGAGACCCAGTACTTC. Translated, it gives CASSLWAGSGETQYF.

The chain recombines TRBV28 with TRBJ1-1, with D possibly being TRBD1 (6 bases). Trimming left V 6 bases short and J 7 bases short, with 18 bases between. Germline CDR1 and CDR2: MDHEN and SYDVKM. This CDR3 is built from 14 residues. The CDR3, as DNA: TGTGCCAGCAGAGTGACAGGCCCAAACCGTGAAGCTTTCTTT. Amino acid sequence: CASRVTGPNREAFF. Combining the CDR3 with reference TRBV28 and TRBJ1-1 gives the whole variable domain DVKVTQSSRYLVKRTGEKVFLECVQDMDHENMFWYRQDPGLGLRLIYFSYDVKMKEKGDIPEGYSVSREKKERFSLILESASTNQTSMYLCASRVTGPNREAFFGQGTRLTVV.

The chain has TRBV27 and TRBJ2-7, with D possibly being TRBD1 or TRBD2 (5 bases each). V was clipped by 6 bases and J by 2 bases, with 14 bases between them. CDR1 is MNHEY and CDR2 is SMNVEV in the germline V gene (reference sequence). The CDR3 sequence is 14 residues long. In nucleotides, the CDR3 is TGTGCCAGCAGAACTACCGGGGCAGCCTACGAGCAGTACTTC. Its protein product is CASRTTGAAYEQYF.

The DNA of the CDR3 is TGTGCCAGCAGGGAAGGGGTCTATGGCTACACCTTC. The encoded protein is CASREGVYGYTF. The chain has TRBV6-5 and TRBJ1-2; D is possibly TRBD1 (5 bases). CDR3 length equals 12 residues. CDR1 and CDR2 from the germline V gene are MNHEY and SVGAGI. Trimming stripped 6 bases from V and 4 bases from J, with 9 bases between.

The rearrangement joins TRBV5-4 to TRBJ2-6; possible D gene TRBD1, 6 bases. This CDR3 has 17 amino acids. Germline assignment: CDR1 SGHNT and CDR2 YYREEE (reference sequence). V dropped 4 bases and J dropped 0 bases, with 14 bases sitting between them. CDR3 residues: CASSPTTGPSGANVLTF. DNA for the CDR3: TGTGCCAGCAGCCCGACGACAGGTCCCTCTGGGGCCAACGTCCTGACTTTC.

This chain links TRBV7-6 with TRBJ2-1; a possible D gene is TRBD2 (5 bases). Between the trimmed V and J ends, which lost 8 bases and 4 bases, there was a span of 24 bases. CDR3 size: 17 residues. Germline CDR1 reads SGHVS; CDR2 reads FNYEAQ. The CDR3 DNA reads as TGTGCCAGCGCTCCCCTCTCCCGGGAAGTGAGGTACAATGAGCAGTTCTTC. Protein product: CASAPLSREVRYNEQFF.